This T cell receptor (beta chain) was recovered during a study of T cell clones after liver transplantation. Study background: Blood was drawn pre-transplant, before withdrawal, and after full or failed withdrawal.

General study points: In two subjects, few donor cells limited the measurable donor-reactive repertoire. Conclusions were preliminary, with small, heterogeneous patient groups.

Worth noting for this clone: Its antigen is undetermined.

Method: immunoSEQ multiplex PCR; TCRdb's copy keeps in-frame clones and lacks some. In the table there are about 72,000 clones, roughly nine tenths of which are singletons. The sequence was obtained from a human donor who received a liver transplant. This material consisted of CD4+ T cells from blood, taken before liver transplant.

CDR3 region: CASSQDRGGYNEQFF. The CDR3 nucleotides are TGTGCCAGCAGTCAGGACAGGGGAGGCTACAATGAGCAGTTCTTC. The chain carries TRBV28 and TRBJ2-1; TRBD1 matches 9 bases. J gave up 3 bases and V 5 bases, and 5 bases lay outside the gene matches. The CDR3 runs 15 residues. The germline gives CDR1 MDHEN, CDR2 SYDVKM.